These 4 T cell receptor beta chains share one sample of origin, sequenced in a study of T-cell memory formation after mild COVID-19 (TCRdb year 2021). Libraries were prepared through 5' RACE. Sequenced using an Illumina NovaSeq 6000. In-frame beta chains were kept once TCRdb had trimmed the public reads at Q25 with fastp and called clones with MiXCR. When rows share a CDR3 protein, they turn into one entry using the most common DNA and genes. This sample is represented by roughly 130,000 distinct CDR3 sequences; about 6% of them were singletons. Of the sample, under 2.5% falls within the top ten clones. The material sequenced was PBMCs or a T cell subset sorted from them (not recorded which). These receptors all stem from an adult woman who had mild COVID-19 (a few samples of this study predate the infection). The sample titles of this study are shuffled in the database, so cell type and time point are left out; the donor was told from shared clones.

This clonotype was seen repeatedly, ten times or more. This chain links TRBV9 with TRBJ2-7; 9 nucleotides agree with TRBD1. CDR1 and CDR2 from the germline V gene are SGDLS and YYNGEE. This CDR3 comprises 17 residues. V lost 3 bases to trimming and J lost 2 bases; unmatched junction nucleotides: 12. The DNA of the CDR3 is TGTGCCAGCAGCGCTTCATCAGGGTGGGACAGGGCCTACGAGCAGTACTTC. Its translation is CASSASSGWDRAYEQYF.

This chain connects TRBV11-2 to TRBJ2-1; 7 nucleotides match TRBD2. The V and J ends lost 5 bases and 2 bases, in that order; junction bases with no gene match: 6. The CDR3 extends over 15 amino acids. The germline V gene encodes CDR1 SGHAT and CDR2 FQNNGV. CDR3 loop: CASSPASGAYNEQFF. CDR3 in DNA: TGTGCCAGCAGCCCCGCTAGCGGTGCCTACAATGAGCAGTTCTTC.

The DNA of the CDR3 is TGTGCCAGCAGCTCCCTCGGACGGAGCTCTGGGGCCAACGTCCTGACTTTC. The encoded protein is CASSSLGRSSGANVLTF. The gene calls are TRBV7-9 and TRBJ2-6; D remains unclear. The CDR3 has 17 amino acids. Germline CDR1 and CDR2: SEHNR and FQNEAQ (reference sequence). V dropped 4 bases and J dropped 0 bases, with 13 bases sitting between them.

In its sample, this clonotype was seen many times. The V and J genes are TRBV13 and TRBJ2-7, with TRBD1 matching over 11 bases. V was pared by 5 bases and J by 3 bases, with 18 bases of the junction left unmatched. The CDR3 covers 19 residues. CDR1 and CDR2 (germline): PRHDT, FYEKMQ (reference sequence). The CDR3 sequence is CASSPSRTGGLSKSYEQYF. CDR3 bases: TGTGCCAGCAGCCCCAGTAGGACAGGGGGCTTATCGAAAAGCTACGAGCAGTACTTC.